The clone carrying this T cell receptor (beta chain) was seen many times. Its specificity is not known. A single record per CDR3 protein comes from TCRdb applying MiXCR to the 5' RACE reads. The sample consists of fewer than 650,000 distinct CDR3 sequences, more than 9.5% of them appearing once. This record belongs to a study of CD8 T cells in ankylosing spondylitis. Study-level findings and limits: Clones linked to the disease showed a CD8+ phenotype. They occurred at relatively low frequencies in peripheral blood. Eight or nine highly homologous variants formed a TCR beta motif that appeared characteristic of ankylosing spondylitis blood.

This CDR3 region has 14 residues. The V and J ends lost 2 bases and 7 bases respectively, with 10 bases between them. Per germline, CDR1 SGDLS and CDR2 YYNGEE. The sequence was collected from a male donor with ankylosing spondylitis. The J gene is TRBJ1-6, the V gene TRBV9; D gene ambiguous. The sequenced sample consisted of blood, either unsorted or a sorted T cell fraction (not recorded which). The DNA of the CDR3 is TGTGCCAGCAGCGTCCTAGGGTGGAATTCACCCCTCCACTTT. It codes for CASSVLGWNSPLHF.